The T cell receptor (beta chain) under discussion was sequenced for a study of patients and donors after allogeneic stem cell transplantation. The CDR3 totals 13 residues. V was shortened by 5 bases and J by 4 bases, with 13 bases between the two germline ends. The germline gives CDR1 SGHDT, CDR2 YYEEEE. TCRdb re-called the RT-PCR reads with MiXCR, one entry per CDR3 protein. The data contain more than 850,000 distinct CDR3 sequences, about 20% of them singletons. This clonotype was seen a handful of times. The chain recombines TRBV5-6 with TRBJ2-7; D unclear. The receptor comes from a human donor who was either an allogeneic HSCT recipient or a stem cell or donor lymphocyte infusion donor (not recorded which). It is not recorded whose cells these are; they may come from a transplant donor. Sequencing input: blood, either unsorted or a sorted T cell fraction (not recorded which). The CDR3 reads CASSPAGVYEQYF. The CDR3 DNA reads as TGTGCCAGCAGTCCGGCAGGCGTATACGAGCAGTACTTC.